This TCR beta chain derives from a study of CD8 T cells in ankylosing spondylitis. Study outcomes and limitations: The authors found the disease-linked clones to be CD8+ and relatively rare in peripheral blood. Blood from ankylosing spondylitis patients appeared to carry a characteristic eight-variant TCR beta motif. Reportedly, disease-linked clones are significantly enriched in ankylosing spondylitis patients' matched synovial fluid.

The germline CDR1 and CDR2 sequences are SGHRS and YFSETQ. The trim removed 7 bases at V and 4 bases at J, leaving 6 bases unmatched. This CDR3 comprises 14 residues. This clonotype was recorded at least ten times. What it binds is not known. A quantitative 5'-RACE method, one with molecular barcodes, was used to make TCR beta libraries. Each CDR3 protein gets one entry after TCRdb re-called the 5' RACE reads with MiXCR. The table shows fewer than 550,000 distinct CDR3 sequences, with over 4% occurring only once. The chain uses TRBV5-1 and TRBJ2-1; 9 nucleotides line up with TRBD2. Sequenced sample: blood, either unsorted or a sorted T cell fraction (not recorded which). The TCR was taken from a male donor with ankylosing spondylitis. The CDR3 region is CASAERGAYNEQFF. The CDR3 nucleotides are TGCGCCAGCGCAGAGCGGGGGGCGTACAATGAGCAGTTCTTC.